These T cell receptor beta chains were read from a single sample in a study of CD8 T cells in Susac syndrome. One entry per CDR3 protein, called by TCRdb with MiXCR from the immunoSEQ multiplex PCR reads. Seen here are just over 150,000 distinct CDR3 sequences, around 96% observed once, and the top ten hold roughly 0.2%. The sequencing sample was made of CD8+ T cells from PBMCs. Receptors were obtained from a human donor with multiple sclerosis. Each CDR3 is given with its conserved first and last residue. Each record gives: CDR3 DNA, CDR3 protein, V gene, J gene, D gene. D genes are given only for firm matches.

TGTGCCAGCAGTGAAGAACTAGCGGGGGAGAACACCGGGGAGCTGTTTTTT	CASSEELAGENTGELFF	TRBV6-1	TRBJ2-2	TRBD2
TGTGCCAGCAGCCCCAGAGTGACCGGGACAGGGGAGTGGTACGAGCAGTACTTC	CASSPRVTGTGEWYEQYF	TRBV7-9	TRBJ2-7	TRBD1
TGCAGTGCACTACCGGGACACGGAGGCTACGAGCAGTACTTC	CSALPGHGGYEQYF	TRBV20-1	TRBJ2-7	NA
TGTGCCAGCAGTGACGAGGGGGGAAGTGAAGCTTTCTTT	CASSDEGGSEAFF	TRBV2	TRBJ1-1	NA
TGCAGTGTCCTAGAAGGGATGAGCTCCTACGAGCAGTACTTC	CSVLEGMSSYEQYF	TRBV20-1	TRBJ2-7	NA
TGCGCCAGCAGAAACCCACCGCAGGGGCCGCTCAGGACCCAGTACTTC	CASRNPPQGPLRTQYF	TRBV5-1	TRBJ2-5	NA
TGTGCCAGCAGCCAAGAATGGAGGATTGGGGAGGAGAACACAGATACGCAGTATTTT	CASSQEWRIGEENTDTQYF	TRBV3-1	TRBJ2-3	NA
TGCAGCGTCCCCGGGGTAGCTCTGGGGGAGCAGTACTTC	CSVPGVALGEQYF	TRBV29-1	TRBJ2-7	NA
TGTGCCAGCAGCCGAGGGCCGGACCGCACCTACGAGCAGTACTTC	CASSRGPDRTYEQYF	TRBV14	TRBJ2-7	NA
TGTGCCAGCAGCGATAGTCGGGGTCCACCACTCTATGGCTACACCTTC	CASSDSRGPPLYGYTF	TRBV7-9	TRBJ1-2	NA
TGTGCCAGCAGTCAGTCCCGGGACAGGGTATCGGATACGCAGTATTTT	CASSQSRDRVSDTQYF	TRBV2	TRBJ2-3	TRBD1